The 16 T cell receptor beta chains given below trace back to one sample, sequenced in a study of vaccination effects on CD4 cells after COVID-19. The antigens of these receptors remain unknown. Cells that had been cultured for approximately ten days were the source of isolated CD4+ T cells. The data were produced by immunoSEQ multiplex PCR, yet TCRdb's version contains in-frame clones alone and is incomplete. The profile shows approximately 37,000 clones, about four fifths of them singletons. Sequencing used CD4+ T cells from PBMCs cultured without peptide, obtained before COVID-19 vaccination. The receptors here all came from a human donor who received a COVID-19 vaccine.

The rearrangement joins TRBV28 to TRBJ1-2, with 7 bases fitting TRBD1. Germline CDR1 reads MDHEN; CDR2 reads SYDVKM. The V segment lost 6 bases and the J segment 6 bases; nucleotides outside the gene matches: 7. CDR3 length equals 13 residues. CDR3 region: CASSPPGGNGYTF. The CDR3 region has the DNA TGTGCCAGCAGCCCACCAGGGGGGAATGGCTACACCTTC.

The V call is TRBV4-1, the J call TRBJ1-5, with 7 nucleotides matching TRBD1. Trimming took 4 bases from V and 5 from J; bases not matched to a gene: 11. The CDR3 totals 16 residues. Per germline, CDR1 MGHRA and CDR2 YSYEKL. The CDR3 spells CASSPIGGDRYQPQHF. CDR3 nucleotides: TGCGCCAGCAGCCCAATTGGGGGGGACAGATATCAGCCCCAGCATTTT.

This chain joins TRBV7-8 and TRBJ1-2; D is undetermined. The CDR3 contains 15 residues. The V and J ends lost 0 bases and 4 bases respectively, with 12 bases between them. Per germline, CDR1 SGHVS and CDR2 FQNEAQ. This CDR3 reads CASSLAGILSYGYTF. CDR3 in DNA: TGTGCCAGCAGCTTAGCGGGAATTTTGTCCTATGGCTACACCTTC.

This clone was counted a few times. The CDR3 DNA reads TGTGCCAGCAGTGAGGGGAACTATGGCTACACCTTC. Translating it yields CASSEGNYGYTF. V usage is TRBV6-1 and J usage is TRBJ1-2, with D unclear. The CDR3 extends over 12 amino acids. V lost 3 bases, J lost 2 bases, and 4 bases lay in between. Germline V lookup: CDR1 MNHNS, CDR2 SASEGT.

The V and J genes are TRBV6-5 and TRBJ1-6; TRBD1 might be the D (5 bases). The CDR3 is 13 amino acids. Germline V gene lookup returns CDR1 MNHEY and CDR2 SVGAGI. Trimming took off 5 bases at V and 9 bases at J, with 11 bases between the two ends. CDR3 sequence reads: CASSPTQGSPLHF. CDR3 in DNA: TGTGCCAGCAGTCCCACCCAGGGTTCACCCCTCCACTTT.

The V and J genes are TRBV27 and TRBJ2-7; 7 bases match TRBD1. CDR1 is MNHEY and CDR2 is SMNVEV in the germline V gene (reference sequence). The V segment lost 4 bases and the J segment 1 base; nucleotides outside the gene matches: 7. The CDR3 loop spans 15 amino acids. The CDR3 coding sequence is TGTGCCAGCAGTTCCTATCGGGACAGATCCTACGAGCAGTACTTC. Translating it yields CASSSYRDRSYEQYF.

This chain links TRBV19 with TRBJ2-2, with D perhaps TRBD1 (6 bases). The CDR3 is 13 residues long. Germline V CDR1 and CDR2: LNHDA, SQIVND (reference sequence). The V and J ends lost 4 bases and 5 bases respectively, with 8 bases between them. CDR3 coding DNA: TGTGCCAGTAGTACACAGGGAACCGGGGAGCTGTTTTTT. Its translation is CASSTQGTGELFF.

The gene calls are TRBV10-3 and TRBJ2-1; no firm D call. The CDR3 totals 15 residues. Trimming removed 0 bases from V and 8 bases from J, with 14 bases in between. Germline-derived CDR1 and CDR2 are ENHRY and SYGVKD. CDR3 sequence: CAISESSSSVDEQFF. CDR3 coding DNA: TGTGCCATCAGTGAGTCGTCCTCGAGTGTCGATGAGCAGTTCTTC.

As DNA, the CDR3 is TGTGCCAGTAATCCCTTCTCTGGAAACACCATATATTTT. Its protein is CASNPFSGNTIYF. This rearrangement joins TRBV19 to TRBJ1-3; D unresolved. V dropped 7 bases and J dropped 0 bases, with 7 bases sitting between them. The germline CDR1 and CDR2 sequences are LNHDA and SQIVND (reference sequence). The CDR3 contains 13 residues.

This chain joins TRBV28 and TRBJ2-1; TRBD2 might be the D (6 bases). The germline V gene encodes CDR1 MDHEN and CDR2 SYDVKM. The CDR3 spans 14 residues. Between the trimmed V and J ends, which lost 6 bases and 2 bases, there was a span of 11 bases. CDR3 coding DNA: TGTGCCAGCAGGGGCGGCGGGACCTACAATGAGCAGTTCTTC. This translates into CASRGGGTYNEQFF.

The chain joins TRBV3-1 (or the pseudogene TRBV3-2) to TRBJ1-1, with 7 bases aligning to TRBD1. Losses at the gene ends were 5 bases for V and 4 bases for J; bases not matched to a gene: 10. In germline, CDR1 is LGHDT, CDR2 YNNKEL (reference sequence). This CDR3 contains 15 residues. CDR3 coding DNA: TGTGCCAGCAGCGTTTCCCAGGGGGTTGGCACTGAAGCTTTCTTT. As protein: CASSVSQGVGTEAFF.

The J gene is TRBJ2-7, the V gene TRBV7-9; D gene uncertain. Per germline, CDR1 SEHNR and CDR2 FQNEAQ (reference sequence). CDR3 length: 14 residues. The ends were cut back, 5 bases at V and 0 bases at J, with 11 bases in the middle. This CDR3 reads CASSPPTSSYEQYF. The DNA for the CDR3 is TGTGCCAGCAGCCCCCCGACAAGCTCCTACGAGCAGTACTTC. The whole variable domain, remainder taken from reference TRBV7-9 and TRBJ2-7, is DTGVSQNPRHKITKRGQNVTFRCDPISEHNRLYWYRQTLGQGPEFLTYFQNEAQLEKSRLLSDRFSAERPKGSFSTLEIQRTEQGDSAMYLCASSPPTSSYEQYFGPGTRLTVT.

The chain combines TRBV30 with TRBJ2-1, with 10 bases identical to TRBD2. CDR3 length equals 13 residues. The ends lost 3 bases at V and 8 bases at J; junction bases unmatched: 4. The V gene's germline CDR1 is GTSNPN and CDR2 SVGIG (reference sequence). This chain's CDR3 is CAWRLAGVYEQFF. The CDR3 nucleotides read TGTGCCTGGAGGCTAGCGGGAGTCTATGAGCAGTTCTTC.

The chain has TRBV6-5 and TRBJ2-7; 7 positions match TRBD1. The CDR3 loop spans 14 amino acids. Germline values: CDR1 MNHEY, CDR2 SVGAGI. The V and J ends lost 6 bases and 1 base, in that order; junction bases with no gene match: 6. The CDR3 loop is CASRPPGQSYEQYF. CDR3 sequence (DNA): TGTGCCAGCAGACCGCCGGGACAGTCCTACGAGCAGTACTTC.

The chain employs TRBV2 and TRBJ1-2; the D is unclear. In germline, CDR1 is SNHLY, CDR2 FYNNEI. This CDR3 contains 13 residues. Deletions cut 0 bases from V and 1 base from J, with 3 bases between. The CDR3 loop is CASSEAVNYGYTF. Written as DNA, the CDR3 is TGTGCCAGCAGTGAAGCCGTTAACTATGGCTACACCTTC. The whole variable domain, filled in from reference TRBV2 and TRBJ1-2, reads EPEVTQTPSHQVTQMGQEVILRCVPISNHLYFYWYRQILGQKVEFLVSFYNNEISEKSEIFDDQFSVERPDGSNFTLKIRSTKLEDSAMYFCASSEAVNYGYTFGSGTRLTVV.

DNA of the CDR3: TGTGCCAGCAGCCAAGCCCCTACGCGGCCCAATTCACCCCTCCACTTT. Translated, it gives CASSQAPTRPNSPLHF. V gene TRBV3-1 (or the pseudogene TRBV3-2) combines with J gene TRBJ1-6; D is unresolved. The V end was cut by 1 base, the J end by 7 bases, with 14 bases between. There are 16 residues in the CDR3. The V gene's germline CDR1 is LGHDT and CDR2 YNNKEL (reference sequence).